This T cell receptor (beta chain) appears in the sequencing data of a study of beta chain features in type 1 diabetes. Trimming took 3 bases from V and 9 from J, leaving 12 bases between them. Germline CDR1 is SGHNT and CDR2 is YENEEA. The CDR3 has 13 amino acids. Of the isolated RNA, all was reverse transcribed, and so the sequenced material was expressed TCRB transcripts. The method was immunoSEQ multiplex PCR; TCRdb's version includes in-frame clones alone and lacks a portion of them. Of hundreds of thousands of clones in the sample, roughly 12% were seen once. J is TRBJ2-4 and V is TRBV11-3; maybe TRBD2 (6 bases). This sequence was found in a man in his late teens or twenties in good health. The specimen was naive CD4+ T cells from blood. CDR3 sequence reads: CASSFTSYGIQYF. The CDR3 nucleotides are TGTGCCAGCAGCTTTACTAGCTATGGCATTCAGTACTTC.